The clone carrying this TCR beta chain was counted only a few times. The source of the sample is a study of spatial heterogeneity in lung cancer. Documented time point: sample taken at primary tumor resection. Researchers sequenced whole RNA taken from tumor, nontumor lung or frozen PBMC without sorting. Individual TCR cDNA molecules each bore their own unique molecular identifier. TCRdb redid the calling of the 5' RACE reads with MiXCR, one entry per CDR3 protein. Of about 36,000 distinct CDR3 sequences in the sample, roughly 5.5% were seen once. The clonotype comes from a female donor with early-stage non-small cell lung cancer. Specimen: PBMCs, collected at surgery.

The CDR3 spells CASSIFRVRTGELFF. CDR3 nucleotides: TGTGCCAGTAGTATATTTCGGGTTAGGACCGGGGAGCTGTTTTTT. The rearrangement joins TRBV19 to TRBJ2-2; D is uncertain. The CDR3 loop spans 15 amino acids. The V end was cut by 2 bases, the J end by 5 bases, with 12 bases between. Germline V lookup: CDR1 LNHDA, CDR2 SQIVND (reference sequence). Looking up the rest from reference TRBV19 and TRBJ2-2 gives the full variable domain: DGGITQSPKYLFRKEGQNVTLSCEQNLNHDAMYWYRQDPGQGLRLIYYSQIVNDFQKGDIAEGYSVSREKKESFPLTVTSAQKNPTAFYLCASSIFRVRTGELFFGEGSRLTVL.